This T cell receptor beta chain was sequenced during a study of blood T cells in healthy people across ages. Study-level findings and limits: CMV infection status of these donors was not known.

Concerning this clonotype: Antigen unknown.

The authors ran a second PCR of roughly 7 to 11 cycles using a sample-barcoded 5' primer and a J-beta primer mix. TCRdb reanalysed the 5' RACE reads using MiXCR and keeps one entry per CDR3 protein. The table has 1.5 million to 2 million distinct CDR3 sequences, roughly 52% seen once. Sequencing was carried out using blood. This TCR was recovered from a middle-aged woman in good health.

In DNA form, the CDR3 reads TGCGCCAGCAGCTACTCAGAGACAGATACGCAGTATTTT. Translation: CASSYSETDTQYF. The chain carries TRBV5-1 and TRBJ2-3; D gene unclear. The germline V and J ends were trimmed by 3 bases and 3 bases, with 8 bases remaining between them. From germline, CDR1 is SGHRS and CDR2 YFSETQ. The CDR3 has 13 amino acids.